The 14 T cell receptor beta chains listed next were all sequenced from one sample in a study of blood T cells in healthy people across ages. Primers used in a second PCR of roughly 7 to 12 cycles were a sample-barcoded 5' primer and a J-beta primer mix. TCRdb independently ran MiXCR on the 5' RACE reads; one entry per CDR3 protein. The data contain 850,000 to 1,000,000 distinct CDR3 sequences, approximately 50% of them singletons. Material for sequencing was blood. The receptor source for this set is a woman aged 55-69 years in good health.

The V gene is TRBV29-1, the J gene TRBJ2-5, with D possibly TRBD2 on 6 matching bases. V was shortened by 3 bases and J by 5 bases, with 10 bases between the two germline ends. The CDR3 has 12 residues. The V gene's germline CDR1 is SQVTM and CDR2 ANQGSEA. CDR3 bases: TGCAGCGTTGACGAAGGAGGGGAGACCCAGTACTTC. Translating gives CSVDEGGETQYF.

V usage is TRBV7-2 and J usage is TRBJ2-4, with 11 bases identical to TRBD2. Germline assignment: CDR1 SGHTA and CDR2 FQGNSA. This CDR3 contains 18 residues. The trim removed 1 base at V and 7 bases at J, leaving 12 bases unmatched. The CDR3 DNA reads as TGTGCCAGCAGCTTAGGGTTCGGACTACTAGCGGGAGTGAACATTCAGTACTTC. Translating it yields CASSLGFGLLAGVNIQYF. Using reference TRBV7-2 and TRBJ2-4 for the parts outside the CDR3, the full variable domain is GAGVSQSPSNKVTEKGKDVELRCDPISGHTALYWYRQSLGQGLEFLIYFQGNSAPDKSGLPSDRFSAERTGGSVSTLTIQRTQQEDSAVYLCASSLGFGLLAGVNIQYFGAGTRLSVL.

This sequence joins TRBV21-1 and TRBJ2-1; no check of the table's D call, TRBD1, against the DNA was made. TRBV21-1 is noted as a pseudogene. The CDR3 is 18 residues long. The CDR3 region has the DNA TGTGCCAGCAGCAAAGTTAAGAGGTCAAGGGGGCGCAGGAATGAGCAGTTCTTC. Protein product: CASSKVKRSRGRRNEQFF.

The chain couples TRBV6-2 or TRBV6-3 to TRBJ2-7; the D gene could be TRBD1 or TRBD2 (5 bases each). Trimming removed 7 bases from V and 0 bases from J, with 16 bases in between. Germline lookup yields CDR1 MNHEY and CDR2 SVGEGT. The CDR3 has 15 residues. CDR3 protein: CASTSQGGSSYEQYF. Written as DNA, the CDR3 is TGTGCCAGCACCTCCCAGGGTGGGAGCTCCTACGAGCAGTACTTC.

This clonotype was detected only a few times. The chain recombines TRBV6-2 or TRBV6-3 with TRBJ2-7; 7 nucleotides agree with TRBD1. Germline trimming cut 2 bases from V and 0 bases from J; bases unmatched to any gene: 13. The CDR3 consists of 18 residues. Per the germline V gene, CDR1 is MNHEY and CDR2 is SVGEGT. The CDR3 spells CASSYPSNPQGSSYEQYF. The CDR3 coding sequence is TGTGCCAGCAGTTACCCTTCAAATCCACAGGGGTCCTCCTACGAGCAGTACTTC.

In its sample, this clonotype was seen many times. The V and J genes are TRBV6-1 and TRBJ2-3, with 9 positions matching TRBD1. CDR1 and CDR2 (germline): MNHNS, SASEGT. The CDR3 covers 15 residues. Trimming took 4 bases from V and 4 from J; bases not matched to a gene: 6. CDR3 sequence reads: CASSVGQGGADTQYF. In DNA, the CDR3 is TGTGCCAGCAGTGTGGGACAGGGTGGAGCAGATACGCAGTATTTT.

This rearrangement joins TRBV10-3 to TRBJ2-3; TRBD1 agrees at 10 bases. The CDR3 has 19 amino acids. The junction had 11 bases not matched to a gene; V was cut back by 1 base and J by 1 base. Germline V gives CDR1 ENHRY, CDR2 SYGVKD. In nucleotides, the CDR3 is TGTGCCATCAGTGAGTTACTCCCGGGACAGGGGTATGGCACAGATACGCAGTATTTT. This translates into CAISELLPGQGYGTDTQYF.

The table lists this clonotype with a few counts. The chain has TRBV6-6 and TRBJ2-7; D is perhaps TRBD2 (5 bases). Trimming took off 0 bases at V and 5 bases at J, with 8 bases between the two ends. The germline CDR1 and CDR2 sequences are MNHNY and SVGAGI (reference sequence). The CDR3 covers 13 residues. The CDR3 nucleotides read TGTGCCAGCAGTTACTCTGGGGAGAACGAGCAGTACTTC. This gives the protein CASSYSGENEQYF.

The genes are TRBV3-1 and TRBJ2-5; a possible D gene is TRBD1 (6 bases). V dropped 0 bases and J dropped 6 bases, with 20 bases sitting between them. This CDR3 has 17 residues. Germline V CDR1 and CDR2: LGHDT, YNNKEL (reference sequence). The CDR3 region is CASSQDPAGDFGKTQYF. DNA of the CDR3: TGTGCCAGCAGCCAAGATCCCGCAGGGGATTTCGGGAAGACCCAGTACTTC.

This chain links TRBV20-1 with TRBJ1-2; perhaps TRBD1 as D (5 bases). Trimming removed 1 base at V and 1 base at J, with 16 bases between. This CDR3 spans 16 amino acids. Germline CDR1 DFQATT, CDR2 SNEGSKA (reference sequence). DNA of the CDR3: TGCAGTGCTAGAGGCGACCACAGGACTTTTAACTATGGCTACACCTTC. It yields the protein CSARGDHRTFNYGYTF.

This clonotype occurred a few times. This chain uses TRBV29-1 with TRBJ2-2; 11 bases fit TRBD2. Germline V gives CDR1 SQVTM, CDR2 ANQGSEA. The V gene end was trimmed by 6 bases and the J gene end by 4 bases; junction bases not matched to a gene: 7. The CDR3 has 15 amino acids. CDR3 sequence: CSVAGTSGSTGELFF. Written as DNA, the CDR3 is TGCAGCGTCGCAGGGACTAGCGGTTCCACCGGGGAGCTGTTTTTT.

Many counts were recorded for this clonotype. The chain links TRBV7-2 to TRBJ2-5; D is undetermined. The V gene lost 5 bases and the J gene lost 0 bases, with 10 bases spanning the gap. CDR1 is SGHTA and CDR2 is FQGNSA in the germline V gene. This CDR3 is built from 14 residues. The CDR3: CASSRNTYQETQYF. The CDR3 DNA sequence: TGTGCCAGCAGCAGAAATACGTACCAAGAGACCCAGTACTTC.

V gene TRBV18 combines with J gene TRBJ2-3; tentative D call: TRBD2 (6 bases). Germline V gene lookup returns CDR1 KGHSH and CDR2 LQKENI. V lost 8 bases and J lost 5, with 11 bases in between. The CDR3 has 12 residues. The CDR3 nucleotides read TGTGCCAGCGCACTAGCTGGAGATACGCAGTATTTT. Protein sequence: CASALAGDTQYF.

This clonotype was recorded a few times. The V and J genes are TRBV27 and TRBJ2-7; 8 bases agree with TRBD2. With 2 bases clipped from V and 5 bases from J, the junction kept 5 bases outside the gene matches. This CDR3 is built from 14 residues. Germline V gives CDR1 MNHEY, CDR2 SMNVEV (reference sequence). The DNA of the CDR3 is TGTGCCAGCAGTTTACTTGGCGGGAGGAACGAGCAGTACTTC. It translates to CASSLLGGRNEQYF.